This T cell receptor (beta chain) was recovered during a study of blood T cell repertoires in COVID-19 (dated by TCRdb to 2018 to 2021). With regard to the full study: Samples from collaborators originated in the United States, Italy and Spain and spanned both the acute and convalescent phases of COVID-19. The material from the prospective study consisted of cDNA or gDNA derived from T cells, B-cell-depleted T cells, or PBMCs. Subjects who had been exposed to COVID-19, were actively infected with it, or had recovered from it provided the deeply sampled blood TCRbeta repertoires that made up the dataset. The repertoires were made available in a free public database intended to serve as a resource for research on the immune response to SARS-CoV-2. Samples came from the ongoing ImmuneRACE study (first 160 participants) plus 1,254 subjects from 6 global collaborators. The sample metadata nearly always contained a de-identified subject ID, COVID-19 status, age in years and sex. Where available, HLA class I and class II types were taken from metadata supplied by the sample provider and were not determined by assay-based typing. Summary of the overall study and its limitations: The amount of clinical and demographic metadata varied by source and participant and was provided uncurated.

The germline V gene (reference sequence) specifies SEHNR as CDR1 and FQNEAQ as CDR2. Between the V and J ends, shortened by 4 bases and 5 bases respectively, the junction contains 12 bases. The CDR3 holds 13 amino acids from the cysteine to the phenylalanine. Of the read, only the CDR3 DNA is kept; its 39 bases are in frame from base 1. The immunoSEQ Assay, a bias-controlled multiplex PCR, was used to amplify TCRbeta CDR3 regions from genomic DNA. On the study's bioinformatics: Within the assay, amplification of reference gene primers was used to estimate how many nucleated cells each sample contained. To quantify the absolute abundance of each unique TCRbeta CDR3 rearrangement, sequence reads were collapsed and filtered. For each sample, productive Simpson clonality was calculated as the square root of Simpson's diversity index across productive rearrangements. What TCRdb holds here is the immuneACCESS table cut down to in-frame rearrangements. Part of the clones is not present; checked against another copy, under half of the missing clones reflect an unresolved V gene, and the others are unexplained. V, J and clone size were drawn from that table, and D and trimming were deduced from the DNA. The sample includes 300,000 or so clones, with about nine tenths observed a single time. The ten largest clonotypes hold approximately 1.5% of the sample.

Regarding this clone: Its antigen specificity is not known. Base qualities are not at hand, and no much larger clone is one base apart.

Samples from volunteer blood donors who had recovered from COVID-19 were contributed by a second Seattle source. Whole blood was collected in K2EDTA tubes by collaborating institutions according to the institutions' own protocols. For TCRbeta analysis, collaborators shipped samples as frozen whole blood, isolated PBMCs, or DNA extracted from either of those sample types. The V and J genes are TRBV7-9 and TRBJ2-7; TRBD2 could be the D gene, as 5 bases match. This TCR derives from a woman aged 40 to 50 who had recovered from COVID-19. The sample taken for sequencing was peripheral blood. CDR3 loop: CASSYSQEDEQYF. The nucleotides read TGTGCCAGCAGCTACTCCCAGGAGGACGAGCAGTACTTC.